Shown below are 29 T cell receptor beta chains from a single sample sequenced in a study of regulatory T cells in long-lasting Graves disease (dated by TCRdb to the early 2020s). Read against the paper, the sample's time point label means: newly diagnosed GD, antithyroid drugs for less than 3 months. RNA was extracted from PBMCs in TRIzol for both TCR sequencing and RNA sequencing. To prepare the library, multiplex PCR was applied. Sequencing was performed on an Illumina HiSeq 4000. iRepertoire HTBI primers and Arm-PCR amplification of CDR3 regions were used to construct TCR beta libraries. TCRdb reanalyzed the raw reads on its own, using fastp at Q25 for trimming and MiXCR for clone calling, and kept in-frame beta chains. Each entry is one CDR3 protein sequence, shown with its most common DNA and genes. The sample table shows 420,000 or so distinct CDR3 sequences, and around 15% are seen once. 20% to 25% of the sample is held by the ten biggest clonotypes.

The same specimen was also included in a second study, on T cells in Graves' hyperthyroidism and ophthalmopathy.

The sequencing here drew on peripheral blood mononuclear cells (PBMCs), taken at new diagnosis, from a patient treated with antithyroid drugs. These receptors were obtained from a young woman with Graves disease. Donor details come from another sample of the same person, matched by shared clones.

As regards this clonotype: One base away lies a much larger clone, so this may be a sequencing read error. The chain links TRBV7-8 to TRBJ1-5; no firm D call. CDR3 length: 14 amino acids. V was clipped by 1 base and J by 3 bases, with 7 bases between them. CDR1 is SGHVS, CDR2 FQNEAQ, per germline. The CDR3 region is CASSLGSPNQPQHF. The CDR3 nucleotides are TGTGCCAGCAGCTTAGGCAGCCCCAATCAGCCCCAGCATTTT.

This clonotype was counted ten times or more. The chain couples TRBV18 to TRBJ2-1; D remains ambiguous. With 0 bases removed from V and 2 bases from J, the gap between germline ends came to 5 bases. The length of the CDR3 is 14 residues. From germline, CDR1 is KGHSH and CDR2 LQKENI. CDR3 DNA: TGTGCCAGCTCACCACCAACCACCTACAATGAGCAGTTCTTC. This encodes CASSPPTTYNEQFF.

This clonotype was found many times. The V and J genes are TRBV11-2 and TRBJ2-7, with 10 positions matching TRBD1. The CDR3 has 17 amino acids. The V segment lost 1 base and the J segment 0 bases; nucleotides outside the gene matches: 6. CDR1 and CDR2 from the germline V gene are SGHAT and FQNNGV. DNA for the CDR3: TGTGCCAGCAGCTTAGGGTGGGGACAGGGGAGCTCCTACGAGCAGTACTTC. Its protein is CASSLGWGQGSSYEQYF.

Details on this clonotype: This may be a read error: a much more frequent sequence differs by one nucleotide. The chain couples TRBV15 to TRBJ2-1; no definite D call. Per germline, CDR1 LNHNV and CDR2 YYDKDF (reference sequence). V lost 4 bases to trimming and J lost 0 bases, with 10 bases between them. CDR3 length: 15 amino acids. The CDR3 nucleotides read TGTGCCACCAGCATGAGCGTAAGCTCCTACAATGAGCAGTTCTTC. Translated: CATSMSVSSYNEQFF.

The chain employs TRBV7-8 and TRBJ1-4; possible D gene TRBD1, 6 bases. The germline V gene encodes CDR1 SGHVS and CDR2 FQNEAQ. The CDR3 extends over 20 amino acids. Trimming removed 5 bases from V and 0 bases from J, with 25 bases in between. CDR3 region: CASSPYRGGANTATNEKLFF. The DNA of the CDR3 is TGTGCCAGCAGCCCATACCGGGGGGGGGCTAATACTGCAACTAATGAAAAACTGTTTTTT.

This clonotype was found once. Just one base apart from a much larger clone, this may be a read error. The chain has TRBV2 and TRBJ2-7; TRBD2 matches at 12 bases. CDR1 SNHLY and CDR2 FYNNEI come from the germline V gene. This CDR3 has 16 amino acids. The ends lost 6 bases at V and 7 bases at J; junction bases unmatched: 13. In DNA form, the CDR3 reads TGTGCCAGCAGACTAGCGGGAGGTGCGATCTACAATGAGCAGTACTTC. Its translation is CASRLAGGAIYNEQYF.

V and J are TRBV4-3 and TRBJ2-3, with unresolved D. CDR1 LGHNA and CDR2 YSLEER come from the germline V gene. Trimming pared 1 base from V and 4 bases from J, leaving 12 bases between. The CDR3 covers 15 residues. The CDR3 DNA reads TGCGCCAGCAGCCAAGGGGGTGGGTCGGCAGATACGCAGTATTTT. Translated: CASSQGGGSADTQYF.

This clonotype has ten or more counts. The chain recombines TRBV6-1 with TRBJ1-2; 9 bases line up with TRBD1. Trimming at V came to 10 bases and at J to 5 bases, leaving 5 bases not matched to a gene. The CDR3 spans 12 residues. Germline assignment: CDR1 MNHNS and CDR2 SASEGT. The CDR3 DNA reads as TGTGCCACCAATGGACAGGGGTATGGCTACACCTTC. Translated, it gives CATNGQGYGYTF.

This clonotype appeared many times. The chain is built from TRBV7-2 and TRBJ1-5; 7 nucleotides line up with TRBD1. Germline lookup yields CDR1 SGHTA and CDR2 FQGNSA. J was trimmed by 6 bases and V by 0 bases; bases with no gene match: 8. CDR3 length equals 16 residues. CDR3 in DNA: TGTGCCAGCAGCTTAGCGCCGACAGGGAGTTTTCAGCCCCAGCATTTT. Protein sequence: CASSLAPTGSFQPQHF.

The chain joins TRBV19 to TRBJ2-2; D is perhaps TRBD1 (5 bases). The CDR3 spans 13 residues. V was pared by 6 bases and J by 2 bases, with 7 bases between. The germline gives CDR1 LNHDA, CDR2 SQIVND (reference sequence). CDR3 coding DNA: TGTGCCAGTAGGAGGACAAACACCGGGGAGCTGTTTTTT. Residues: CASRRTNTGELFF.

V and J are TRBV7-6 and TRBJ1-5; no clear D gene. Deletions cut 1 base from V and 0 bases from J, with 16 bases between. The CDR3 spans 18 residues. Germline V gene sequence: CDR1 SGHVS, CDR2 FNYEAQ. Written as DNA, the CDR3 is TGTGCCAGCAGCTTAGGGCACAGCTTCGAAGGTAGCAATCAGCCCCAGCATTTT. Amino acid sequence: CASSLGHSFEGSNQPQHF.

This clonotype showed up many times. The junction does not match germline at one end; this may be a read error. In nucleotides, the CDR3 is TGCGCCAGCAGCCAAACCGGCACAGATACGCAGTATTTT. Amino acid sequence: CASSQTGTDTQYF. The chain recombines TRBV12-3 or TRBV12-4 with TRBJ2-3; D uncertain. The length of the CDR3 is 13 residues.

There are many counts of this clonotype. This chain connects TRBV7-8 to TRBJ1-4; no firm D call. CDR3 length: 14 amino acids. The V and J ends lost 5 bases and 5 bases respectively, with 12 bases between them. CDR1 SGHVS and CDR2 FQNEAQ come from the germline V gene. The CDR3 protein is CASSKDRRNEKLFF. CDR3 DNA sequence: TGTGCCAGCAGCAAAGATCGCAGGAATGAAAAACTGTTTTTT.

This clonotype was counted at least ten times. The chain recombines TRBV4-1 with TRBJ2-2; no clear D. The CDR3 is 17 residues long. Germline V CDR1 and CDR2: MGHRA, YSYEKL. V was pared by 1 base and J by 1 base, with 13 bases between. CDR3 in amino acids: CASSQGLGQVNTGELFF. The CDR3 coding sequence is TGCGCCAGCAGCCAAGGTCTAGGGCAGGTGAACACCGGGGAGCTGTTTTTT.

This clonotype has ten or more counts. The chain combines TRBV27 with TRBJ2-1; the match to TRBD2 covers 7 bases. Trimming cost V 1 base and J 4 bases; bases outside gene matches: 4. Germline V gene data show CDR1 as MNHEY and CDR2 as SMNVEV (reference sequence). The CDR3 consists of 15 residues. The CDR3 is CASSLYAGDYNEQFF. In DNA, the CDR3 is TGTGCCAGCAGTTTATATGCGGGAGATTACAATGAGCAGTTCTTC.

This clonotype came up many times. The chain combines TRBV15 with TRBJ2-2; 10 bases align to TRBD2. CDR1 and CDR2 (germline): LNHNV, YYDKDF (reference sequence). The CDR3 sequence is 14 residues long. Germline trimming cut 8 bases from V and 2 bases from J; bases unmatched to any gene: 2. The CDR3, as DNA: TGTGCCACCCAGCGGGAGGGTAACACCGGGGAGCTGTTTTTT. It codes for CATQREGNTGELFF.

The chain couples TRBV6-1 to TRBJ2-6; the D is unclear. This CDR3 is 14 amino acids long. Germline CDR1 is MNHNS and CDR2 is SASEGT. Trimming pared 5 bases from V and 1 base from J, leaving 6 bases between. The CDR3 reads CASSLESGANVLTF. Here the CDR3 DNA reads TGTGCCAGCAGTCTAGAGTCTGGGGCCAACGTCCTGACTTTC.

A few counts support this clonotype. One end of the junction varies from germline; a read error may be responsible. The gene calls are TRBV7-7 and TRBJ2-7; D possibly corresponds to TRBD2 (5 bases). CDR1 SSHAT and CDR2 FNYEAQ come from the germline V gene (reference sequence). This CDR3 has 13 amino acids. This chain's CDR3 is CASSLAPGDEQYF. The CDR3 nucleotides read TGTGCTAGCAGCTTAGCGCCTGGGGACGAGCAGTACTTC. The entire variable domain, with the rest obtained from reference TRBV7-7 and TRBJ2-7, is as follows: GAGVSQSPRYKVTKRGQDVTLRCDPISSHATLYWYQQALGQGPEFLTYFNYEAQPDKSGLPSDRFSAERPEGSISTLTIQRTEQRDSAMYRCASSLAPGDEQYFGPGTRLTVT.

This clonotype has a count of ten or more. A much bigger clone sits one base away, suggesting this may be a read error. The chain uses TRBV6-1 and TRBJ2-7; TRBD2 matches at 8 bases. After removal of 7 bases from V and 3 bases from J, the junction contained 5 bases not matched to a gene. The CDR3 is 13 amino acids. Germline assignment: CDR1 MNHNS and CDR2 SASEGT. The CDR3 sequence: CASNPGTSYEQYF. As DNA, the CDR3 is TGTGCCAGCAACCCCGGGACTAGCTACGAGCAGTACTTC.

V and J are TRBV6-2 or TRBV6-3 and TRBJ2-7; 8 bases fit TRBD2. This CDR3 has 15 residues. Germline CDR1 is MNHEY and CDR2 is SVGEGT. J lost 0 bases, V lost 7 bases, and 8 bases had no gene match. The CDR3 region has the DNA TGTGCCAGCAATCACTTAAGCGGGAGCTCCTACGAGCAGTACTTC. Its protein product is CASNHLSGSSYEQYF.

This clonotype has more than one count but fewer than ten. This chain joins TRBV7-4 and TRBJ2-4; possible D gene TRBD2, 6 bases. This CDR3 spans 13 amino acids. From germline, CDR1 is SGHVT and CDR2 SQSDAQ. V was cut by 3 bases and J by 6 bases, with 9 bases left in between. The CDR3 spells CASSLEGPNIQYF. Here the CDR3 DNA reads TGTGCCAGCAGCTTGGAGGGCCCAAACATTCAGTACTTC.

This clonotype was counted many times. The J gene is TRBJ2-1, the V gene TRBV7-3; 7 nucleotides match TRBD2. J was trimmed by 3 bases and V by 3 bases; bases with no gene match: 5. CDR1 is SGHTA, CDR2 FQGTGA, per germline. This CDR3 region has 15 residues. DNA for the CDR3: TGTGCCAGCAGCTTGGCGGGGGTTAACTACAATGAGCAGTTCTTC. It yields the protein CASSLAGVNYNEQFF.

This clonotype was observed a handful of times. V is TRBV7-2 and J is TRBJ2-7; no firm D call. Germline loops: CDR1 SGHTA, CDR2 FQGNSA. This CDR3 has 11 residues. The V and J ends lost 2 bases and 5 bases respectively, with 4 bases between them. CDR3 protein: CASSLTNEQYF. The CDR3 DNA is TGTGCCAGCAGCTTAACGAACGAGCAGTACTTC.

The genes are TRBV9 and TRBJ2-7, with 8 bases aligning to TRBD1. V lost 0 bases and J lost 2; bases outside the gene matches: 1. Germline V gene lookup returns CDR1 SGDLS and CDR2 YYNGEE. The CDR3 spans 14 residues. The CDR3 spells CASSVGTGTYEQYF. For the CDR3, the DNA is TGTGCCAGCAGCGTAGGGACAGGGACCTACGAGCAGTACTTC. Filled out from reference TRBV9 and TRBJ2-7, the complete variable domain reads DSGVTQTPKHLITATGQRVTLRCSPRSGDLSVYWYQQSLDQGLQFLIQYYNGEERAKGNILERFSAQQFPDLHSELNLSSLELGDSALYFCASSVGTGTYEQYFGPGTRLTVT.

This clonotype was counted many times. The gene calls are TRBV27 and TRBJ2-7; 10 nucleotides agree with TRBD1. The V gene end was trimmed by 0 bases and the J gene end by 7 bases; junction bases not matched to a gene: 12. The CDR3 is 17 amino acids. Germline V lookup: CDR1 MNHEY, CDR2 SMNVEV (reference sequence). The DNA for the CDR3 is TGTGCCAGCAGTTTATCGATCCCCGGGACAGGGGCGAAAGAGCAGTACTTC. Translation: CASSLSIPGTGAKEQYF.

This clonotype has a count of ten or more. The rearrangement joins TRBV27 to TRBJ2-7; 13 bases align to TRBD2. Germline lookup yields CDR1 MNHEY and CDR2 SMNVEV (reference sequence). V shed 5 bases and J 2 bases; nucleotides not matched to a gene: 0. This CDR3 region has 14 residues. CDR3 in amino acids: CASSTSGRAYEQYF. The CDR3 region has the DNA TGTGCCAGCAGTACTAGCGGGAGGGCCTACGAGCAGTACTTC.

This clonotype was counted between two and nine times. The V gene is TRBV12-3 or TRBV12-4, the J gene TRBJ2-7; 8 nucleotides agree with TRBD1. The CDR3 loop spans 13 amino acids. V shed 3 bases, J shed 8 bases, and the junction held 6 bases outside the gene matches. The CDR3 nucleotides read TGTGCCAGCAGTTTCGGGACAGGAGGAAAGCAGTACTTC. As protein: CASSFGTGGKQYF.

This chain connects TRBV19 to TRBJ2-7, with D possibly TRBD1 on 6 matching bases. Germline lookup yields CDR1 LNHDA and CDR2 SQIVND (reference sequence). The V and J ends lost 3 bases and 5 bases respectively, with 17 bases between them. This CDR3 has 15 residues. CDR3 in amino acids: CASSITGQTLDEQYF. In DNA, the CDR3 is TGTGCCAGTAGTATCACGGGACAAACCCTTGACGAGCAGTACTTC.

The rearrangement joins TRBV20-1 to TRBJ1-4, with D tentatively TRBD1 (6 bases). The CDR3 is made up of 14 amino acids. V lost 5 bases to trimming and J lost 5 bases, with 15 bases between them. CDR1 is DFQATT, CDR2 SNEGSKA, per germline (reference sequence). The CDR3 nucleotides read TGCAGTGCTGGGGACTACGGGACAAATGAAAAACTGTTTTTT. Its translation is CSAGDYGTNEKLFF.